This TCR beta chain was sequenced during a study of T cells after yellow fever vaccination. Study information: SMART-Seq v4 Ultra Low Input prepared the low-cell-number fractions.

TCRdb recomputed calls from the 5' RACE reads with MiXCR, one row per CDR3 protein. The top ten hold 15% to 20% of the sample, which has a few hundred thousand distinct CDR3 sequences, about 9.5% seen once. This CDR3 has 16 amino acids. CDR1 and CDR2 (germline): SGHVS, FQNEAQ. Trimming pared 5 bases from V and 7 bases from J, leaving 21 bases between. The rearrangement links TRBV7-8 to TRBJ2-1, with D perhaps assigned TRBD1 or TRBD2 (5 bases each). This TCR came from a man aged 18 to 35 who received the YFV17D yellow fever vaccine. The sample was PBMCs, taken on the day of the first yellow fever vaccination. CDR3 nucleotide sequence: TGTGCCAGCAGCCTTATTCGAGGGGCAATAGGTAATGAGCAGTTCTTC. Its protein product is CASSLIRGAIGNEQFF.